This TCR beta chain was captured by sequencing in a study of patients and donors after allogeneic stem cell transplantation. Germline CDR1 is DFQATT and CDR2 is SNEGSKA (reference sequence). The CDR3 is 15 residues long. The J segment lost 4 bases and the V segment lost 3 bases, leaving 3 bases of the junction unmatched. TCRdb re-called the RT-PCR reads through MiXCR, storing one row per CDR3 protein. The repertoire holds under 170,000 distinct CDR3 sequences, about a third seen once, with less than 60% in the top ten. The sample holds one count of this clonotype. This rearrangement joins TRBV20-1 to TRBJ2-4; TRBD2 matches 13 bases. Sequenced: blood, either unsorted or a sorted T cell fraction (not recorded which). This clonotype was sampled from a human donor who was either an allogeneic HSCT recipient or a stem cell or donor lymphocyte infusion donor (not recorded which). It is not recorded whose cells these are; they may come from a transplant donor. The CDR3 sequence: CSASRLAGGKNIQYF. The CDR3 coding sequence is TGCAGTGCTAGCAGACTAGCGGGGGGTAAAAACATTCAGTACTTC.